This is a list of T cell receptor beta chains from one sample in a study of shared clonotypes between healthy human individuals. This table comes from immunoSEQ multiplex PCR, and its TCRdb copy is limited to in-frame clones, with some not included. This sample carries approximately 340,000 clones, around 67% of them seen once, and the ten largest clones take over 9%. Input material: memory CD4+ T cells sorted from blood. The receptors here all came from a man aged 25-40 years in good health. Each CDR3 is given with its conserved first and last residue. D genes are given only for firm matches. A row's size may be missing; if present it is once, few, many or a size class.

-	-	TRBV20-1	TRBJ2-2	TGCAGTGCTAGTCCGCACGGGGAGCTGTTTTTT	CSASPHGELFF
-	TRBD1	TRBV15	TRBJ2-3	TGTGCCACCAGCAGAGAAGACAGGGTTAGCACAGATACGCAGTATTTT	CATSREDRVSTDTQYF
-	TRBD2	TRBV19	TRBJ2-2	TGTGCCAGTACCCTAGGGGGGCTAGCGGGAGGTACCGGGGAGCTGTTTTTT	CASTLGGLAGGTGELFF
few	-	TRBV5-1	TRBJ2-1	TGCGCCAGCACCCTGGGCCCAAACAATGAGCAGTTCTTC	CASTLGPNNEQFF
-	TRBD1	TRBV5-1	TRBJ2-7	TGCGCCAGCAGCTCCGCACCCCCCGGGACAGGGGCCGTCGACGAGCAGTACTTC	CASSSAPPGTGAVDEQYF
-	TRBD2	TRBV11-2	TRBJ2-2	TGTGCCAGCAGCTTAGATTTCTCAAGCGGGAGACCCGGGGAGCTGTTTTTT	CASSLDFSSGRPGELFF
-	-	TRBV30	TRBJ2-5	TGTGCCTCGTCCTCCAGGAGTTCCGAGACCCAGTACTTC	CASSSRSSETQYF
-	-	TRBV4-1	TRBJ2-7	TGCGCCAGCAGCCAAGAGCCCGGGTACGAGCAGTACTTC	CASSQEPGYEQYF
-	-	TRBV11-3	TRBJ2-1	TGTGCCAGCAGCTTACGGGACTCCTACAATGAGCAGTTCTTC	CASSLRDSYNEQFF
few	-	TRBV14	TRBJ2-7	TGTGCCAGCAGCCGTACAGGCCCCCTCGAGCAGTACTTC	CASSRTGPLEQYF
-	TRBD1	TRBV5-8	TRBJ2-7	TGTGCCAGCAGCACCGGACAGGGCCGGAACTACGAGCAGTACTTC	CASSTGQGRNYEQYF
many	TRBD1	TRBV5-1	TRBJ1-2	TGCGCCAGCAGCAGATCCTGGGACAGCTTGGCTGGCTACACCTTC	CASSRSWDSLAGYTF
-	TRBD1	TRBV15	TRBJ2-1	TGTGCCACCAGCAGAGACGGACCGGGACAGGTCAATGAGCAGTTCTTC	CATSRDGPGQVNEQFF
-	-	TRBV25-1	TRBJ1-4	TGTGCCAGCAGTGAGCTCGGACAGCTTAATGAAAAACTGTTTTTT	CASSELGQLNEKLFF
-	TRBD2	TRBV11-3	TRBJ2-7	TGTGCCAGCAGCTTGGGGGGGAACTCCTACGAGCAGTACTTC	CASSLGGNSYEQYF
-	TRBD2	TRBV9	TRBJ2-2	TGTGCCAGCAGCGTAGGACTAGCCCCGAACACCGGGGAGCTGTTTTTT	CASSVGLAPNTGELFF
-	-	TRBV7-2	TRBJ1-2	TGTGCCAGCAGGCCCGGTCGGGGCAACTATGGCTACACCTTC	CASRPGRGNYGYTF
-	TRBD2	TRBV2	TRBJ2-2	TGTGCCAGCAGACCCCTCGGAATAGGGCTAGCGGGAGGGCCCGGGGAGCTGTTTTTT	CASRPLGIGLAGGPGELFF
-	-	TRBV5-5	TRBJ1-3	TGTGCCAGCAGCGGGGGCAGGTCCCTCTCTGGAAACACCATATATTTT	CASSGGRSLSGNTIYF
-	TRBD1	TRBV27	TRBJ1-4	TGTGCCAGCAGTTTCAGGGGGCAGGTGTTGGAACTGTTTTTT	CASSFRGQVLELFF
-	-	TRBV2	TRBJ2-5	TGTGCCAGCAGTGAAGATGGGGGCGGTGAGACCCAGTACTTC	CASSEDGGGETQYF
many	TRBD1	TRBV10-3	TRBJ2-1	TGTGCCATCAGTGATATGGACAGGGCCCTGAATGAGCAGTTCTTC	CAISDMDRALNEQFF
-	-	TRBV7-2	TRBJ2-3	TGTGCCAGCAGCTTAGAGGGGAATACGCAGTATTTT	CASSLEGNTQYF
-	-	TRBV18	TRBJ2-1	TGTGCCAGCTCGCCGAGACAGGCCAATGAGCAGTTCTTC	CASSPRQANEQFF
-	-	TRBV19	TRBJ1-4	TGTGCCAGTAGTATAACGGGCCCGGAGGAAAAACTGTTTTTT	CASSITGPEEKLFF
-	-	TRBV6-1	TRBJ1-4	TGTGCCAGCAGTGAGCATAGGGTTCAACTGTTTTTT	CASSEHRVQLFF
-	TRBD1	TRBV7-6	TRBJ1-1	TGTGCCAGCAGCTTAGAGCGAACAGGGGGCGTTGCTTTCTTT	CASSLERTGGVAFF
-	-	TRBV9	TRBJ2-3	TGTGCCAGCAGCCCCGAGGGCCCAGATACGCAGTATTTT	CASSPEGPDTQYF
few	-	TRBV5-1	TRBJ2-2	TGCGCCAGCAGCCCAACAAGCGCCGGGGAGCTGTTTTTT	CASSPTSAGELFF
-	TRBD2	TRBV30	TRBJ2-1	TGTGCCTGGGCGGGTACTAGCGGGTATGAGCAGTTCTTC	CAWAGTSGYEQFF
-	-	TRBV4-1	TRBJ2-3	TGCGCCGACAGCACAGATACGCAGTATTTT	CADSTDTQYF
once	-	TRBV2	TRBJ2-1	TGTGCCAGCAGATTTAGCAATGAGCAGTTCTTC	CASRFSNEQFF
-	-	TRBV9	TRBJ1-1	TGTGCCAGCAGCGGGGACGGCTGGAACACTGAAGCTTTCTTT	CASSGDGWNTEAFF
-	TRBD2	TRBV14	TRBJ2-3	TGTGCCAGCAGCCAGCTAACTAGCGCCAGCACAGATACGCAGTATTTT	CASSQLTSASTDTQYF
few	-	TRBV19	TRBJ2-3	TGTGCCAGTAGTCCCAAGGGAGTAGATACGCAGTATTTT	CASSPKGVDTQYF
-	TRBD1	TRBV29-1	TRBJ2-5	TGCAGCGTTGCTGCCAGGGGGCGTGGGTGGACCCAGTACTTC	CSVAARGRGWTQYF